The next 10 T cell receptor beta chains were all read from a single sample in a study of cytomegalovirus exposure and HLA in healthy donors. The PCR was carried out with 60 Vbeta primers and 13 Jbeta primers. The assay was immunoSEQ multiplex PCR, and TCRdb's table has in-frame clones only and misses some. The data show some 120,000 clones, with around 8.5% seen just once and 4.5% to 5.5% held by the top ten. The sample consisted of PBMCs. The receptor source for this set is a man aged 35 to 55 in good health and CMV-seronegative.

The chain combines TRBV6-4 with TRBJ2-3; 8 bases align to TRBD2. The CDR3 spans 17 residues. With V trimmed by 0 bases and J by 4 bases, 9 bases remained unmatched. Germline V gene lookup returns CDR1 MRHNA and CDR2 SNTAGT. The CDR3 loop is CASSDSMYGGAPDTQYF. DNA of the CDR3: TGTGCCAGCAGTGACTCGATGTACGGGGGGGCCCCAGATACGCAGTATTTT.

The chain employs TRBV7-9 and TRBJ2-7; 9 bases map to TRBD1. Germline assignment: CDR1 SEHNR and CDR2 FQNEAQ (reference sequence). The CDR3 extends over 17 amino acids. The ends lost 3 bases at V and 4 bases at J; junction bases unmatched: 13. The CDR3 sequence: CASSFIYFTGGPYEQYF. The CDR3 DNA reads TGTGCCAGCAGCTTCATATACTTTACAGGGGGCCCTTACGAGCAGTACTTC.

The chain uses TRBV5-5 and TRBJ1-5, with D perhaps matching TRBD1 (5 bases). The CDR3 contains 11 residues. Deletions cut 10 bases from V and 4 bases from J, with 9 bases between. Germline assignment: CDR1 SGHKS and CDR2 YYEKEE (reference sequence). CDR3 amino acids: CAEGANQPQHF. CDR3 coding DNA: TGTGCCGAAGGGGCAAATCAGCCCCAGCATTTT.

V usage is TRBV27 and J usage is TRBJ2-5; TRBD1 is a possible D gene (6 bases). Trimming took off 6 bases at V and 5 bases at J, with 19 bases between the two ends. The CDR3 length is 15 residues. Germline lookup yields CDR1 MNHEY and CDR2 SMNVEV (reference sequence). The CDR3 sequence: CASSLLGGRLETQYF. CDR3 DNA sequence: TGTGCCAGCAGCCTCTTAGGGGGTCGACTGGAGACCCAGTACTTC.

The sample holds a few counts of this clone. The chain combines TRBV27 with TRBJ2-7; 9 positions agree with TRBD1. This CDR3 region has 15 residues. The junction had 8 bases not matched to a gene; V was cut back by 4 bases and J by 4 bases. Germline V gives CDR1 MNHEY, CDR2 SMNVEV (reference sequence). CDR3 in amino acids: CASSWGTGPMYEQYF. The DNA of the CDR3 is TGTGCCAGCAGTTGGGGGACAGGGCCTATGTACGAGCAGTACTTC.

This clone showed up just a few times. This rearrangement joins TRBV5-4 to TRBJ2-7; 7 bases fit TRBD2. V shed 4 bases, J shed 6 bases, and the junction held 13 bases outside the gene matches. CDR1 is SGHNT, CDR2 YYREEE, per germline (reference sequence). The CDR3 has 15 amino acids. CDR3 sequence (DNA): TGTGCCAGCAGCCTAGGACTACCGGGGGGAGGCGAGCAGTACTTC. Translation: CASSLGLPGGGEQYF.

This clone was observed a few times. CDR3 DNA sequence: TGTGCCATCGGGAGGGATCAGCCCCAGCATTTT. Amino acids: CAIGRDQPQHF. V gene TRBV28 combines with J gene TRBJ1-5; no clear D gene. The germline CDR1 and CDR2 sequences are MDHEN and SYDVKM. V shed 10 bases and J shed 5 bases, with 9 bases lying between them. The CDR3 runs to 11 residues.

This chain links TRBV5-1 with TRBJ1-1, with 10 positions matching TRBD1. This CDR3 is built from 14 residues. Germline lookup yields CDR1 SGHRS and CDR2 YFSETQ. Losses at the gene ends were 4 bases for V and 3 bases for J; bases not matched to a gene: 3. The CDR3 region is CASSPGQGDTEAFF. The DNA for the CDR3 is TGCGCCAGCAGCCCTGGACAGGGGGACACTGAAGCTTTCTTT.

In this sample, this clone turned up a few times. The V call is TRBV13, the J call TRBJ2-3, with TRBD2 identical over 13 bases. CDR3 length: 19 amino acids. V trimming: 5 bases; J trimming: 5 bases; junction bases outside the gene matches: 16. From germline, CDR1 is PRHDT and CDR2 FYEKMQ (reference sequence). CDR3 DNA sequence: TGTGCCAGCAGCCCTGATCACCTGACTAGCGGGGGGTGGAGAGATACGCAGTATTTT. It encodes CASSPDHLTSGGWRDTQYF.

The CDR3 spells CASSIRQGADQPQHF. CDR3 DNA sequence: TGTGCCAGTAGTATAAGGCAGGGGGCCGATCAGCCCCAGCATTTT. V is TRBV19 and J is TRBJ1-5; 8 bases are a match to TRBD1. There are 15 residues in the CDR3. Germline values: CDR1 LNHDA, CDR2 SQIVND (reference sequence). V shed 2 bases, J shed 5 bases, and the junction held 5 bases outside the gene matches.